This T cell receptor beta chain was documented in a study of CD8 T cells in ankylosing spondylitis (dated 2017 in TCRdb). Looking at the study overall: To find TCR variants linked to disease, the study profiled T cell receptor beta repertoires in ankylosing spondylitis patients and healthy donors. Samples of peripheral blood were taken, and for ankylosing spondylitis patients, synovial fluid was collected as well. The full study cohort was made up of approximately 27 ankylosing spondylitis patients and about a hundred healthy donors. What the research found in general, with its limitations: The disease-linked clones were reported to be significantly enriched in matched synovial fluid samples from ankylosing spondylitis patients. The disease-linked clones showed a CD8+ phenotype and occurred at relatively low frequencies in peripheral blood. Some of the motif variants had been reported before in the synovial fluid and blood of reactive arthritis patients, a finding that suggests common disease-initiation mechanisms. Blood from ankylosing spondylitis patients appeared to be characterized by a TCR beta motif made up of seven or eight highly homologous amino acid variants.

Sequenced using an Illumina HiSeq 2500. TCR beta libraries were prepared by quantitative 5'-RACE with molecular barcodes. As for how the authors treated the data: Disease-linked TCR variants were identified with a new computational method built on a probabilistic model of VDJ rearrangement. TCRdb reanalyzed the raw reads on its own, using fastp at Q25 for trimming and MiXCR for clone calling, and kept in-frame beta chains. Each record represents a unique CDR3 protein, reported with the most common genes and DNA among its rows. The V and J calls were not made by the authors but by TCRdb's processing. This sample has 150,000 to 200,000 distinct CDR3 sequences in its table, and roughly 13% of those were observed once. Of the sample, 16% is held by the ten largest clones. There are many counts of this clonotype. The antigen this receptor binds is unknown. No quality values exist for individual bases; no much larger clone is one base distant.

The CDR3 sequence holds 15 residues, the cysteine and phenylalanine included. The read is trimmed to its CDR3 DNA, 45 bases read in frame from base 1. As encoded in the germline V gene, CDR1 is MGHRA while CDR2 is YSYEKL. V is shortened by 3 bases, J by 0 bases, and the region joining them spans 9 bases. The sequenced sample consisted of blood, either unsorted or a sorted T cell fraction (not recorded which). The sequence derives from a male donor with ankylosing spondylitis or in good health (not recorded which). Recombination linked TRBV4-1 to TRBJ2-1; no D gene call is confident. CDR3 loop: CASSHDGSSYNEQFF. The DNA is as follows: TGCGCCAGCAGCCACGACGGTAGCTCCTACAATGAGCAGTTCTTC.